The 2 T cell receptor beta chains presented below share a single source sample, sequenced in a study of blood T cell repertoires in COVID-19. Clones were sequenced by immunoSEQ multiplex PCR, and TCRdb holds only the in-frame ones, with some missing. The sample holds about 130,000 clones; about 80% are singletons and the top ten take roughly 9.7%. The specimen was peripheral blood. These receptors all come from a man aged 40-49 years with active or convalescent COVID-19.

The rearrangement joins TRBV27 to TRBJ2-2, with TRBD1 matching over 7 bases. The CDR3 sequence is 16 residues long. Germline loops: CDR1 MNHEY, CDR2 SMNVEV (reference sequence). V was pared by 5 bases and J by 2 bases, with 8 bases of the junction left unmatched. The CDR3 DNA reads TGTGCCAGCAGTCCGTGGACAGGAGTTAACACCGGGGAGCTGTTTTTT. It translates to CASSPWTGVNTGELFF.

The chain links TRBV6-2 or TRBV6-3 to TRBJ1-5; D is unclear. Trimming removed 6 bases from V and 4 bases from J, with 16 bases in between. There are 15 residues in the CDR3. Per the germline V gene, CDR1 is MNHEY and CDR2 is SVGEGT. The CDR3 loop is CASSSPGSSNQPQHF. CDR3 nucleotide sequence: TGTGCCAGCAGCTCCCCCGGGTCTAGTAATCAGCCCCAGCATTTT.